This T cell receptor beta chain was sequenced for a study of blood T cell repertoires in COVID-19 (dated by TCRdb to the early 2020s). In terms of the full investigation: Samples covering the acute and convalescent phases of COVID-19 were provided by collaborators in the United States, Italy and Spain. Where available, HLA class I and class II types were taken from metadata supplied by the sample provider and were not determined by assay-based typing. The dataset comprised deeply sampled blood TCRbeta repertoires from subjects exposed to, actively infected with, or recovered from COVID-19. The prospective study material was composed of cDNA or gDNA derived from T cells, B-cell-depleted T cells, or PBMCs. A freely available public database, intended as a resource for researchers studying the immune response to SARS-CoV-2, is where the repertoires were released. Sample metadata almost always included a de-identified subject ID, COVID-19 status, age in years and sex. The samples were drawn from two sources: the first 160 participants of the ongoing ImmuneRACE study, and fewer than 1,500 subjects contributed by 6 global collaborators. Beyond this particular receptor, the publication reports: The quantity of clinical and demographic metadata differed by source and by participant and was supplied without curation.

Reading from cysteine to phenylalanine, the CDR3 counts 13 amino acids. The kept DNA is CDR3 alone, 39 bases in frame from the first base. From V the trimming removes 9 bases and from J it removes 7 bases, while the gene matches leave 8 bases of the junction unaccounted for. Per the germline V gene (reference sequence), MNHNY is the CDR1 and SVGAGI is the CDR2. The immunoSEQ Assay, a bias-controlled multiplex PCR, was used to amplify TCRbeta CDR3 regions from genomic DNA. Regarding the original processing steps: Within the assay, amplification of reference gene primers was used to estimate how many nucleated cells each sample contained. Sequence reads were collapsed and filtered to measure the absolute abundance of every unique TCRbeta CDR3 rearrangement. For each sample, productive Simpson clonality was calculated by taking the square root of Simpson's diversity index across productive rearrangements. The table comes from immuneACCESS by way of TCRdb, which keeps in-frame sequences with V and J called. Part of the clones is missing from these tables; in studies checked, under half for an unresolved V gene and the rest for unknown reasons. V and J calls and clone size are given by that table; D and trimming were obtained from the DNA. The sample yields 310,000 or so clones; approximately 91% were counted once. Together, the top ten hold approximately 9.8% of the sample.

Enrolling through a virtual design, the prospective study's participants ranged in age from roughly 18 to 90 years and lived across 20 to 25 United States geographic areas. To assign participants to cohorts, the prospective study relied on clinical history that participants themselves reported in a screening survey and a study questionnaire. ImmuneRACE Cohort 3 recovered participants were defined by two consecutive negative NP/OP PCR tests, healthcare professional clearance, or symptom resolution. Each participant in the prospective study had whole blood, serum and a nasopharyngeal or oropharyngeal swab collected by mobile phlebotomists. Participants in the prospective study had the option to provide additional blood draws and questionnaires over a roughly two-month period. Before DNA extraction, blood samples from the prospective study were shipped at room temperature or frozen. To note about this clone: The antigen this receptor binds is unknown. No clone much larger than this one lies a single base away; base qualities are absent.

Rearrangement joined TRBV6-6 to TRBJ1-4; the central 7 bases match TRBD1. The sequenced material came from PBMCs or T cells enriched from blood (not recorded which). The source of this sequence is a woman between 35 and 50 years old who had recovered from COVID-19. The nucleotide sequence reads as follows: TGTGCCAGTCACCGGGACAGTGGTGAAAAACTGTTTTTT. The translation is CASHRDSGEKLFF.